This TCR beta chain derives from a study of graft-versus-host responses after intestinal transplantation. At the level of the study: Recipients got multivisceral, liver-intestinal, or isolated intestinal transplants. Recipients were all induced with anti-thymocyte globulin, then given tacrolimus and steroids for roughly 3 years. Study-wide findings and caveats: Allograft graft-versus-host to host-versus-graft clonal ratios ran high in patients with graft-donor T cell macrochimerism. Researchers found peak circulating GvH clone levels linked to early post-transplant HvG declines.

CDR3 size: 13 residues. Trimming pared 6 bases from V and 3 bases from J, leaving 11 bases between. Germline V gene sequence: CDR1 KGHSH, CDR2 LQKENI. Measured with immunoSEQ multiplex PCR; TCRdb has only the in-frame clones, and not every one. The sample carries 50,000 to 55,000 clones, more than 80% recorded once. Notes on this clone: Antigen: not known.

The material sequenced was unstimulated CD4+ T cells sorted from spleen or lymph node cells, taken before transplant. This sequence originates from a human donor who was the organ donor for an intestinal transplant. This chain joins TRBV18 and TRBJ1-1; D remains ambiguous. CDR3 bases: TGTGCCAGCTCGTCGGACTACGACACTGAAGCTTTCTTT. Translated, it gives CASSSDYDTEAFF.